This T cell receptor beta chain was captured by sequencing in a study of blood T cell repertoires in COVID-19. Study overall: COVID-19 samples from acute and convalescent phases originated in the United States, Italy and Spain. The analysed material was cDNA or gDNA that came from T cells, B-cell-depleted T cells, or PBMCs.

The authors' processing: Amplification of reference gene primers was used by the study to estimate nucleated cell counts. This table comes from immunoSEQ multiplex PCR, and its TCRdb copy is limited to in-frame clones, with some not included. V, J and clone size reflect that table, while D and trimming were determined from the DNA. Of roughly 140,000 clones listed, about 84% are singletons. Between the trimmed V and J ends, which lost 4 bases and 4 bases, there was a span of 19 bases. Per the germline V gene, CDR1 is SGHVS and CDR2 is FQNEAQ. CDR3 length equals 16 residues. The TCR comes from a woman aged 50 to 65 with acute or convalescent COVID-19. Sequences were obtained from peripheral blood. The chain has TRBV7-8 and TRBJ1-2, with D uncertain. The CDR3 loop is CASSSNGPSGGYGYTF. Written as DNA, the CDR3 is TGTGCCAGCAGCTCAAATGGGCCCTCCGGAGGCTATGGCTACACCTTC.